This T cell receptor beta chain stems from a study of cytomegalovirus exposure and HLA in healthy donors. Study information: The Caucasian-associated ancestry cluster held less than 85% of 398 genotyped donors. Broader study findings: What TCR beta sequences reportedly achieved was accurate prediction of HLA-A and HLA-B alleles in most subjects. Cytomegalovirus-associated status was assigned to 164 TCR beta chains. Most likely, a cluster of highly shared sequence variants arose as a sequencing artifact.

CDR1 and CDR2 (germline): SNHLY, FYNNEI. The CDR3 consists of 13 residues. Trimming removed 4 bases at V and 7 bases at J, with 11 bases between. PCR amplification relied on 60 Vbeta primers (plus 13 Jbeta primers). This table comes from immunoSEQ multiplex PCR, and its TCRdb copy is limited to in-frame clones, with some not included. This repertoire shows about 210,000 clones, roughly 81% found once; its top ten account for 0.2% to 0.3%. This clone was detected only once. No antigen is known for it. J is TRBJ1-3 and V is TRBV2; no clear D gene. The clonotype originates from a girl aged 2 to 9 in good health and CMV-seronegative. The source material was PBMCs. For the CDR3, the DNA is TGTGCCAGCAGTGTGGAGAGGTCTAACACCATATATTTT. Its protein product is CASSVERSNTIYF.